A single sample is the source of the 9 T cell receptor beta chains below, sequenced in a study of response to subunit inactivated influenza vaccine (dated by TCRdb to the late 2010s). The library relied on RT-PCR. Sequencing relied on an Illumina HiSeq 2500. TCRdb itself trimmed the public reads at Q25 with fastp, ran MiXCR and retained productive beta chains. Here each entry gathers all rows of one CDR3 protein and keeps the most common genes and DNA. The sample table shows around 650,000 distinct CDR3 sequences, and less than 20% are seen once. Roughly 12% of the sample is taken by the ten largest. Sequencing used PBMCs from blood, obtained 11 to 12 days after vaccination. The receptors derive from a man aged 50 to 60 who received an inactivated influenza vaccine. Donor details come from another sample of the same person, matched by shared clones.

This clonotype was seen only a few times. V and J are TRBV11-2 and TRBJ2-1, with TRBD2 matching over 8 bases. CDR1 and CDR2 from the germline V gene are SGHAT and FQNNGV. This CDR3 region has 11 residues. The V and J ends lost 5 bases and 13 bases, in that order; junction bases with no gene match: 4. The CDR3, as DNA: TGTGCCAGCAGCCCCGGGACTAGTCAGTTCTTC. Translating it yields CASSPGTSQFF.

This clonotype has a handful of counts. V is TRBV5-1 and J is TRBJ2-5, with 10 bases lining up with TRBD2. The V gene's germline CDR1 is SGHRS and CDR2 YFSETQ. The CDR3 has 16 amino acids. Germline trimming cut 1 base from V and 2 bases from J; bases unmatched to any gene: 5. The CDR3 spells CASSLRASGSQETQYF. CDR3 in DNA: TGCGCCAGCAGCTTGAGGGCTAGCGGGAGTCAAGAGACCCAGTACTTC.

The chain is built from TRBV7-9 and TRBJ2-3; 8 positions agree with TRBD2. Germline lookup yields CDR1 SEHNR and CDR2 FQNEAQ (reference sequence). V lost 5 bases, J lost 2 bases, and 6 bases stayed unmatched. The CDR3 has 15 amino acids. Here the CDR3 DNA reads TGTGCCAGCAGCACCAGCGGGAGTTACACAGATACGCAGTATTTT. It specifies CASSTSGSYTDTQYF.

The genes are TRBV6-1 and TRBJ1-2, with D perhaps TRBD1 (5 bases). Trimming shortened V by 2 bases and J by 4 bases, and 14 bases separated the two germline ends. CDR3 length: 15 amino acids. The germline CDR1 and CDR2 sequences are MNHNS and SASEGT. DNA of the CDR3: TGTGCCAGCAGTGAATTTGGGGGGGGTAGCTATGGCTACACCTTC. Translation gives CASSEFGGGSYGYTF.

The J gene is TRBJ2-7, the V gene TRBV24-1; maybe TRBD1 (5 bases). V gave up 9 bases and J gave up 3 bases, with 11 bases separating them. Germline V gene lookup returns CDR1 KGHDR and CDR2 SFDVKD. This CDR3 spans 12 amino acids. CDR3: CATSPGNYEQYF. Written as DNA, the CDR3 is TGTGCCACCTCGCCAGGGAACTACGAGCAGTACTTC.

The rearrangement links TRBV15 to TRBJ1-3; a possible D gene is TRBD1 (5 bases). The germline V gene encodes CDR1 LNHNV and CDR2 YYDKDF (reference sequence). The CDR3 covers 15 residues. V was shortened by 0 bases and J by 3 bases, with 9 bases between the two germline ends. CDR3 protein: CATSREVTVGNTIYF. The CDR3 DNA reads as TGTGCCACCAGCAGAGAGGTGACAGTTGGAAACACCATATATTTT.

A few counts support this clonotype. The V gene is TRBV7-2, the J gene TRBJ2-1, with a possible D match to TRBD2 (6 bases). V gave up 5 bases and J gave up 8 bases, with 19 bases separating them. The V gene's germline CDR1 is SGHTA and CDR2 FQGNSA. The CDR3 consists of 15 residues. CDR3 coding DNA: TGTGCCAGCAGCGCCGGGACTGGGGGTTTCGATGAGCAGTTCTTC. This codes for CASSAGTGGFDEQFF. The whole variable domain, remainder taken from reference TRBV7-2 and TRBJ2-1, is GAGVSQSPSNKVTEKGKDVELRCDPISGHTALYWYRQSLGQGLEFLIYFQGNSAPDKSGLPSDRFSAERTGGSVSTLTIQRTQQEDSAVYLCASSAGTGGFDEQFFGPGTRLTVL.

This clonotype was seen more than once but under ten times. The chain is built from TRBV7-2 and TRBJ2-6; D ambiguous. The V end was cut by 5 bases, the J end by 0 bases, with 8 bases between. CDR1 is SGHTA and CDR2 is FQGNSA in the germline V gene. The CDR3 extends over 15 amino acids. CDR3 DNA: TGTGCCAGCAGCCCAGGAAGCTCTGGGGCCAACGTCCTGACTTTC. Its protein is CASSPGSSGANVLTF. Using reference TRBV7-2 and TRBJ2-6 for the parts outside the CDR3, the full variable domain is GAGVSQSPSNKVTEKGKDVELRCDPISGHTALYWYRQSLGQGLEFLIYFQGNSAPDKSGLPSDRFSAERTGGSVSTLTIQRTQQEDSAVYLCASSPGSSGANVLTFGAGSRLTVL.

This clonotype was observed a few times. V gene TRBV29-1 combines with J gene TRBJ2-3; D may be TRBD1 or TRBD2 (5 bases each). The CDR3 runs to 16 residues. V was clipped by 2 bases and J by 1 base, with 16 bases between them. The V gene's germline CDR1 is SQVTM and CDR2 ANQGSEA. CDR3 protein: CSVELWSGRGTDTQYF. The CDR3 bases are TGCAGCGTTGAACTTTGGTCGGGGCGGGGCACAGATACGCAGTATTTT.